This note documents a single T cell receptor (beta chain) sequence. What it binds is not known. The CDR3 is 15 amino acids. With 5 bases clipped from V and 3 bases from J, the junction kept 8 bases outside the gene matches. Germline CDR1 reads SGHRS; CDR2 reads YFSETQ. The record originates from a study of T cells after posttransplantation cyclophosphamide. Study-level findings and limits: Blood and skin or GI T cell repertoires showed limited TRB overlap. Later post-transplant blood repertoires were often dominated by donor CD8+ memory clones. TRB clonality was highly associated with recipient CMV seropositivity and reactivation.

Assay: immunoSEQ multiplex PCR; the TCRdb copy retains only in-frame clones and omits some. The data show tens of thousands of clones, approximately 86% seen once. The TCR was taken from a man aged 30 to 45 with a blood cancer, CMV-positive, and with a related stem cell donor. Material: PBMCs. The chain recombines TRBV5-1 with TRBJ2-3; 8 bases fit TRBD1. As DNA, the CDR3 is TGCGCCAGCAGTTCCCAGGGGGCTGGGACAGATACGCAGTATTTT. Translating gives CASSSQGAGTDTQYF.